This TCR beta chain was identified in a study of T-cell reconstitution after alpha-beta-depleted transplantation in children. Points from the study as a whole: As was reported, about two months after transplant, alpha-beta T cells came from several hundred expanded graft clones. Certain patients had high TCRbeta diversity at day 60, and it came from recipient T cells and thymic progenitors that survived. It was newly produced T cells that mostly accounted for T-cell counts and diversity one year after transplant.

The CDR3 totals 15 residues. The V and J ends lost 0 bases and 7 bases respectively, with 13 bases between them. Germline V lookup: CDR1 LGHNA, CDR2 YSLEER. Concerning this clonotype: Its specificity is unknown.

Preparation of the TCRbeta library was carried out with unique molecular identifiers. A single record per CDR3 protein comes from TCRdb applying MiXCR to the PCR reads. Counted here are around 200,000 distinct CDR3 sequences, roughly 8.3% occurring once; the ten biggest clones make up roughly 36%. The specimen was PBMCs, mostly from graft donor cells, collected 360 days after TCRalphabeta/CD19-depleted stem cell transplant. This sequence joins TRBV4-3 and TRBJ2-4; no firm D call. This TCR was recovered from a male patient under 10 years old who had a stem cell transplant for acute myeloid leukemia, so the T cells may come from the graft donor. The CDR3 is CASSQEKLSGNIQYF. The CDR3 bases are TGCGCCAGCAGCCAAGAGAAACTGTCCGGGAACATTCAGTACTTC.